This T cell receptor beta chain emerged from a study of blood T cells in healthy people across ages. Study-level results: The study found TCR beta diversity correlated strongly with naive T cell percentage.

Next came a second PCR, run for about 6 to 12 cycles, which used a sample-barcoded 5' primer along with a J-beta primer mix. Researchers report that each sample yielded at least 2.5 million CDR3-containing paired-end reads. TCRdb ran MiXCR on the 5' RACE reads and lists one entry per CDR3 protein. The sample holds around 870,000 distinct CDR3 sequences; 29% are singletons and the top ten take roughly 17%. Total RNA was extracted at no less than 6 micrograms per sample. Looked up from germline, CDR1 is KGHSH and CDR2 is LQKENI. This CDR3 contains 15 residues. With V trimmed by 5 bases and J by 7 bases, 9 bases remained unmatched. This clonotype has ten or more counts. Its antigen remains unidentified.

The receptor was derived from a woman of 80 years or more in good health. The sample consisted of blood. The J gene is TRBJ2-4, the V gene TRBV18; 9 bases line up with TRBD1. CDR3 sequence reads: CASSTGGRSANIQYF. Here the CDR3 DNA reads TGTGCCAGCTCAACAGGGGGCCGAAGTGCGAACATTCAGTACTTC.